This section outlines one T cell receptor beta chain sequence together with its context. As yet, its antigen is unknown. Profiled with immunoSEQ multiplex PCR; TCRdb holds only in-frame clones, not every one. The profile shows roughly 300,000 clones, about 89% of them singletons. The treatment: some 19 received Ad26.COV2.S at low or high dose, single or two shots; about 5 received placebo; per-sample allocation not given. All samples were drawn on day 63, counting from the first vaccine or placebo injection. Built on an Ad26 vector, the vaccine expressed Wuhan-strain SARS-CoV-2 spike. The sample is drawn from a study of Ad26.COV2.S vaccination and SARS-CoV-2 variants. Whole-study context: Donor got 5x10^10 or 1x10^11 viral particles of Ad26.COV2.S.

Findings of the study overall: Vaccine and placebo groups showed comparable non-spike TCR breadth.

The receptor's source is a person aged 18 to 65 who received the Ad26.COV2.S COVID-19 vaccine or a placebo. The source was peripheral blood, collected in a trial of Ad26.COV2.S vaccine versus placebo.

CDR3 residues: CASSTRDRGNTIYF. The CDR3 DNA is TGTGCCAGCAGTACTCGGGACAGAGGAAACACCATATATTTT. V is TRBV6-1 and J is TRBJ1-3; 7 bases map to TRBD1. The V gene's germline CDR1 is MNHNS and CDR2 SASEGT. Losses at the gene ends were 5 bases for V and 4 bases for J; bases not matched to a gene: 5. CDR3 size: 14 residues.